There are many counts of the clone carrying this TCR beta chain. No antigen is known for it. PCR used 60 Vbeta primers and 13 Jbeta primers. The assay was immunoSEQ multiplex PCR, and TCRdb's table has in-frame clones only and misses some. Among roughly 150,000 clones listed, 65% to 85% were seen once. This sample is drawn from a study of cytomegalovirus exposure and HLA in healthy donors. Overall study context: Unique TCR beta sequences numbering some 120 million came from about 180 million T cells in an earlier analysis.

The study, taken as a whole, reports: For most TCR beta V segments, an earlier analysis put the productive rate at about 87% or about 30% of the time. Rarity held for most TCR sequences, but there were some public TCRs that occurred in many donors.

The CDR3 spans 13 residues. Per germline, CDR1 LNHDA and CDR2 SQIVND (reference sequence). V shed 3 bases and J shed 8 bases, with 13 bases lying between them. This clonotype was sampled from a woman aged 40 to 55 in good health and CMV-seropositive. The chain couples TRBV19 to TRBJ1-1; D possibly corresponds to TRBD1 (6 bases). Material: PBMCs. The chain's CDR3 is CASSIAGEGEAFF. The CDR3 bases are TGTGCCAGTAGTATCGCAGGGGAGGGGGAAGCTTTCTTT.